These T cell receptor beta chains were read from a single sample in a study of radiation and T cells in renal cell carcinoma. Assay: immunoSEQ multiplex PCR; the TCRdb copy retains only in-frame clones and omits some. Of about 65,000 clones in the sample, around 76% were seen once. This specimen consisted of blood, obtained from a patient whose treatment included radiotherapy and nephrectomy. These receptors came from a man aged 55 to 70 with renal cell carcinoma. Each CDR3 is given with its conserved first and last residue. The D gene is left open where the match is weak. Rows may omit the clone size; those that give it use once, few, many or a size class.

j_call d_call clone_size v_call cdr3_nt cdr3_aa
TRBJ1-1 TRBD1 - TRBV7-9 TGTGCCAGCAGCTTAGGGGCTTGGACAGGGAAAGCTTTCTTT CASSLGAWTGKAFF
TRBJ1-1 - - TRBV6-5 TGTGCCAGCAGTTCCGGGGGAGAAGCTTTCTTT CASSSGGEAFF
TRBJ2-5 - - TRBV9 TGTGCCAGCAGCGTAGTGGGGACTCAGAGGGAGACCCAGTACTTC CASSVVGTQRETQYF
TRBJ2-1 TRBD2 - TRBV6-4 TGTGCCAGCAGTGTCGCTAGCGGGAGGGCGCAGTTCTTC CASSVASGRAQFF
TRBJ2-1 - once TRBV7-9 TGTGCCAGCAGCTTAGGTAGGCAGGGGATCAATGAGCAGTTCTTC CASSLGRQGINEQFF
TRBJ2-2 TRBD2 - TRBV28 TGTGCCAGCAGTCCCCCTAGCGGGAGCCCCGGCACCGGGGAGCTGTTTTTT CASSPPSGSPGTGELFF
TRBJ2-1 TRBD2 - TRBV9 TGTGCCAGCAGCGTAGCCGCTAGCGGGGGGCTCGACAATGAGCAGTTCTTC CASSVAASGGLDNEQFF
TRBJ2-1 TRBD2 - TRBV7-9 TGTGCCAGCAGCCCCTGGGGTCCTAGCGGGGCCAAATCCTACAATGAGCAGTTCTTC CASSPWGPSGAKSYNEQFF
TRBJ2-2 - - TRBV30 TGTGCCTGGAGTAAGGTAGCGGCAAACACCGGGGAGCTGTTTTTT CAWSKVAANTGELFF
TRBJ1-2 - - TRBV14 TGTGCCAGCAGCCACTTACCGGGGTGGAACTATGGCTACACCTTC CASSHLPGWNYGYTF
TRBJ2-1 - - TRBV7-2 TGTGCCAGCAGCTTGGCAGGGGTGATGAATGAGCAGTTCTTC CASSLAGVMNEQFF
TRBJ1-2 TRBD1 - TRBV5-1 TGCGCCAGCAGCGACAGGGGAACAGACTATGGCTACACCTTC CASSDRGTDYGYTF
TRBJ2-2 - few TRBV5-1 TGCGCCAGCCGCGCCGGGGCGGGGAACCCCCCCACCGGGGAGCTGTTTTTT CASRAGAGNPPTGELFF
TRBJ2-1 - - TRBV5-1 TGCGCCAGCAGCATGGGACGGCCGGGTGGTGAGCAGTTCTTC CASSMGRPGGEQFF
TRBJ2-1 - - TRBV5-1 TGCGCCAGCAGCTTGGAGGGGGAGCAGTTCTTC CASSLEGEQFF
TRBJ2-1 TRBD1 - TRBV5-1 TGCGCCAGCAGCATGGGACAGACAAGGGGCAATGAGCAGTTCTTC CASSMGQTRGNEQFF
TRBJ2-7 TRBD1 - TRBV29-1 TGCAGCGTGTACAGGGGTCCTGATGAGCAGTACTTC CSVYRGPDEQYF
TRBJ2-5 TRBD2 - TRBV14 TGTGCCAGCAGCCGGGGACTAGCGGGAGAGACCCAGTACTTC CASSRGLAGETQYF
TRBJ1-5 - once TRBV9 TGTGCCAGCAGCGTAGGGCAGGAGGGGCAGCCCCAGCATTTT CASSVGQEGQPQHF
TRBJ1-6 - - TRBV6-5 TGTGCCAGCAGTTACTCGAACTCACCCCTCCACTTT CASSYSNSPLHF
TRBJ2-2 - few TRBV19 TGTGCCAGTAGTCTCGGGCAGGGGAGCACCGGGGAGCTGTTTTTT CASSLGQGSTGELFF